Below, 25 T cell receptor beta chains from the same sample are listed, as sequenced in a study of cytomegalovirus exposure and HLA in healthy donors. Primers: 60 Vbeta forward and 13 Jbeta reverse. Using immunoSEQ multiplex PCR, the repertoire was profiled, and TCRdb retains in-frame clones only, with some absent. The data show about 140,000 clones, 76% seen once. Material for sequencing was PBMCs. The source of these receptors is a man aged 18 to 30 in good health and CMV-seronegative.

The V gene is TRBV7-2, the J gene TRBJ1-2; D gene ambiguous. The CDR3 loop spans 16 amino acids. CDR1 and CDR2 (germline): SGHTA, FQGNSA. The V gene lost 5 bases and the J gene lost 1 base, with 17 bases spanning the gap. The CDR3 sequence: CASSQAPLQSNYGYTF. CDR3 in DNA: TGTGCCAGCAGCCAGGCCCCCTTACAGAGTAACTATGGCTACACCTTC.

This clone occurred a few times. The V call is TRBV6-4, the J call TRBJ1-5, with D uncertain. Germline V gives CDR1 MRHNA, CDR2 SNTAGT. Trimming removed 8 bases at V and 4 bases at J, with 12 bases between. CDR3 length equals 13 residues. The CDR3 DNA sequence: TGTGCCAGCGCGACGGGTCCAAATCAGCCCCAGCATTTT. It yields the protein CASATGPNQPQHF.

The chain links TRBV19 to TRBJ2-6; 8 nucleotides match TRBD1. Germline assignment: CDR1 LNHDA and CDR2 SQIVND (reference sequence). The CDR3 is 16 amino acids. Trimming at V came to 4 bases and at J to 4 bases, leaving 6 bases not matched to a gene. CDR3 in DNA: TGTGCCAGTAGTAACCAGGGGGCGCGAGGGGCCAACGTCCTGACTTTC. Translated: CASSNQGARGANVLTF.

The rearrangement joins TRBV19 to TRBJ2-5; 12 nucleotides align to TRBD1. After removal of 5 bases from V and 4 bases from J, the junction contained 5 bases not matched to a gene. The CDR3 has 15 residues. CDR1 is LNHDA and CDR2 is SQIVND in the germline V gene (reference sequence). CDR3 coding DNA: TGTGCCAGTAGTCTTCGGGACAGGGGGCCAGAGACCCAGTACTTC. It codes for CASSLRDRGPETQYF.

CDR3 DNA sequence: TGCGCCAGCAGCTTGCATGCAGGGCAAAATCAGCCCCAGCATTTT. Encoded protein: CASSLHAGQNQPQHF. This rearrangement joins TRBV5-1 to TRBJ1-5; the D gene is possibly TRBD1 (5 bases). V lost 1 base to trimming and J lost 4 bases, with 12 bases between them. Germline CDR1 is SGHRS and CDR2 is YFSETQ. This CDR3 is 15 amino acids long. The full variable domain, in which reference TRBV5-1 and TRBJ1-5 provide the parts outside the CDR3, is KAGVTQTPRYLIKTRGQQVTLSCSPISGHRSVSWYQQTPGQGLQFLFEYFSETQRNKGNFPGRFSGRQFSNSRSEMNVSTLELGDSALYLCASSLHAGQNQPQHFGDGTRLSIL.

The DNA of the CDR3 is TGTGCCAGCAGCACCCGACTAGCGGGGGGCCTCTACAATGAGCAGTTCTTC. Its translation: CASSTRLAGGLYNEQFF. V and J are TRBV11-3 and TRBJ2-1; 13 bases map to TRBD2. V lost 5 bases to trimming and J lost 3 bases; unmatched junction nucleotides: 7. Germline CDR1 SGHNT, CDR2 YENEEA. CDR3 length: 17 amino acids.

This clone was seen a few times. The chain links TRBV10-3 to TRBJ1-1, with 7 bases identical to TRBD1. This CDR3 has 13 residues. The germline CDR1 and CDR2 sequences are ENHRY and SYGVKD. The trim removed 10 bases at V and 5 bases at J, leaving 10 bases unmatched. The DNA of the CDR3 is TGTGCCACCCTACAGGGGTTTGGGACTGAAGCTTTCTTT. It is translated as CATLQGFGTEAFF.

The CDR3: CASSDQGRWQVRIHQPQHF. The CDR3 nucleotides are TGTGCCAGCAGTGACCAAGGCCGCTGGCAGGTTCGAATTCATCAGCCCCAGCATTTT. The rearrangement uses TRBV2 and TRBJ1-5; no clear D. The germline V gene has CDR1 SNHLY and CDR2 FYNNEI. Deletions cut 3 bases from V and 5 bases from J, with 26 bases between. The CDR3 is 19 amino acids.

This sequence joins TRBV2 and TRBJ2-5; 7 bases line up with TRBD1. The DNA end is more similar to TRBJ2-7, so the J call may be wrong. Germline loops: CDR1 SNHLY, CDR2 FYNNEI. The CDR3 has 17 residues. The CDR3 sequence is CASREPEEGGDPYEQYF. In DNA, the CDR3 is TGTGCCAGCAGAGAGCCCGAGGAAGGGGGCGATCCCTACGAGCAGTACTTC.

This chain links TRBV2 with TRBJ2-3; tentative D call: TRBD2 (6 bases). In germline, CDR1 is SNHLY, CDR2 FYNNEI. This CDR3 is built from 15 residues. Trimming pared 4 bases from V and 1 base from J, leaving 12 bases between. CDR3 nucleotide sequence: TGTGCCAGCAGTGCGGCTAGCGTCGGCACAGATACGCAGTATTTT. It yields the protein CASSAASVGTDTQYF.

This chain joins TRBV19 and TRBJ2-7, with D unresolved. Germline V gene sequence: CDR1 LNHDA, CDR2 SQIVND (reference sequence). The CDR3 contains 14 residues. Trimming removed 7 bases from V and 2 bases from J, with 15 bases in between. The CDR3: CASTPFLGPYEQYF. CDR3 sequence (DNA): TGTGCCAGTACCCCCTTCCTAGGTCCCTACGAGCAGTACTTC.

The chain uses TRBV30 and TRBJ1-2; 9 nucleotides agree with TRBD1. This CDR3 has 12 amino acids. V shed 1 base, J shed 8 bases, and the junction held 2 bases outside the gene matches. In germline, CDR1 is GTSNPN, CDR2 SVGIG (reference sequence). CDR3 in DNA: TGTGCCTGGAGTGCTACAGGGGGCGGCTACACCTTC. Amino acids: CAWSATGGGYTF.

The chain combines TRBV14 with TRBJ2-1; 8 bases align to TRBD1. J was trimmed by 5 bases and V by 0 bases; bases with no gene match: 6. The CDR3 length is 16 residues. CDR1 is SGHDN and CDR2 is FVKESK in the germline V gene. The chain's CDR3 is CASSQDWGQVDNEQFF. The DNA of the CDR3 is TGTGCCAGCAGCCAAGATTGGGGACAGGTCGACAATGAGCAGTTCTTC.

The rearrangement links TRBV7-2 to TRBJ2-1, with D perhaps matching TRBD2 (6 bases). Germline V gene lookup returns CDR1 SGHTA and CDR2 FQGNSA. The germline V and J ends were trimmed by 3 bases and 4 bases, with 13 bases remaining between them. The CDR3 is 15 amino acids. DNA of the CDR3: TGTGCCAGCAGCTTTTCGGGCGGGGCATACAATGAGCAGTTCTTC. Amino acids: CASSFSGGAYNEQFF. The full variable domain, its missing parts supplied by reference TRBV7-2 and TRBJ2-1, is GAGVSQSPSNKVTEKGKDVELRCDPISGHTALYWYRQSLGQGLEFLIYFQGNSAPDKSGLPSDRFSAERTGGSVSTLTIQRTQQEDSAVYLCASSFSGGAYNEQFFGPGTRLTVL.

This clone appeared a few times. This sequence joins TRBV5-1 and TRBJ2-7; D unresolved. Germline V lookup: CDR1 SGHRS, CDR2 YFSETQ. This CDR3 spans 12 amino acids. V dropped 4 bases and J dropped 4 bases, with 9 bases sitting between them. The CDR3 nucleotides are TGCGCCAGCAGCGCGGATCAATACGAGCAGTACTTC. Protein: CASSADQYEQYF. The entire variable domain, with the rest obtained from reference TRBV5-1 and TRBJ2-7, is as follows: KAGVTQTPRYLIKTRGQQVTLSCSPISGHRSVSWYQQTPGQGLQFLFEYFSETQRNKGNFPGRFSGRQFSNSRSEMNVSTLELGDSALYLCASSADQYEQYFGPGTRLTVT.

As to this clone: A junction end diverges from the germline sequence, so it may reflect a read error. This chain connects TRBV5-1 to TRBJ2-1, with D perhaps TRBD1 (5 bases). The CDR3 length is 15 residues. Germline V gives CDR1 SGHRS, CDR2 YFSETQ. CDR3 amino acids: CASSLQEFSYNGQFF. As DNA, the CDR3 is TGCGCCAGCAGCTTACAGGAGTTCTCCTACAATGGGCAGTTCTTC.

This clone came up a few times. DNA for the CDR3: TGTGCCAGCAGCTCTAGACCCTACTACGAGCAGTACTTC. It yields the protein CASSSRPYYEQYF. V and J are TRBV7-6 and TRBJ2-7, with no clear D. The CDR3 length is 13 residues. V was pared by 4 bases and J by 3 bases, with 10 bases between. Germline CDR1 reads SGHVS; CDR2 reads FNYEAQ.

This rearrangement joins TRBV14 to TRBJ2-7, with D possibly being TRBD1 (6 bases). This CDR3 has 14 residues. The germline V and J ends were trimmed by 4 bases and 5 bases, with 15 bases remaining between them. Looked up from germline, CDR1 is SGHDN and CDR2 is FVKESK. CDR3 in amino acids: CASSLTGITHEQYF. CDR3 DNA: TGTGCCAGCAGCCTTACAGGGATAACCCACGAGCAGTACTTC.

The chain carries TRBV6-1 and TRBJ2-7; 8 bases map to TRBD1. Germline CDR1 and CDR2: MNHNS and SASEGT. The CDR3 covers 14 residues. V gave up 5 bases and J gave up 2 bases; unmatched junction bases: 5. The CDR3 DNA reads TGTGCCAGCAGTCAACGGACAGGGACCTACGAGCAGTACTTC. This gives the protein CASSQRTGTYEQYF.

The chain has TRBV5-4 and TRBJ1-4; D not certain. V was shortened by 4 bases and J by 5 bases, with 9 bases between the two germline ends. Germline V gene sequence: CDR1 SGHNT, CDR2 YYREEE (reference sequence). The CDR3 spans 13 residues. DNA for the CDR3: TGTGCCAGCAGCCTAGGTGGGAATGAAAAACTGTTTTTT. Its protein is CASSLGGNEKLFF.

The V gene is TRBV4-1, the J gene TRBJ2-6, with 7 positions matching TRBD1. CDR1 is MGHRA and CDR2 is YSYEKL in the germline V gene. The junction had 17 bases not matched to a gene; V was cut back by 2 bases and J by 1 base. The CDR3 totals 21 residues. The CDR3: CASSQSGIQGYNGSGANVLTF. For the CDR3, the DNA is TGCGCCAGCAGCCAATCAGGGATACAGGGGTATAATGGATCTGGGGCCAACGTCCTGACTTTC.

This clone was seen more than once but under ten times. The rearrangement uses TRBV19 and TRBJ1-4, with D unclear. Germline V gene data show CDR1 as LNHDA and CDR2 as SQIVND (reference sequence). This CDR3 region has 17 residues. Trimming took off 3 bases at V and 8 bases at J, with 22 bases between the two ends. This chain's CDR3 is CASSMAGVTARQEKLFF. The DNA for the CDR3 is TGTGCCAGTAGTATGGCGGGCGTCACGGCGAGGCAGGAAAAACTGTTTTTT.

V is TRBV6-1 and J is TRBJ2-7, with D possibly being TRBD1 (5 bases). This CDR3 spans 13 amino acids. Deletions cut 2 bases from V and 1 base from J, with 6 bases between. Germline CDR1 reads MNHNS; CDR2 reads SASEGT. The CDR3: CASSEPGSYEQYF. CDR3 in DNA: TGTGCCAGCAGTGAACCAGGGTCCTACGAGCAGTACTTC.

The V gene is TRBV11-3, the J gene TRBJ2-3, with D possibly matching TRBD1 (7 bases). V gave up 1 base and J gave up 4 bases, with 12 bases separating them. This CDR3 has 15 residues. CDR1 is SGHNT, CDR2 YENEEA, per germline. DNA of the CDR3: TGTGCCAGCAGCTTAGGCACCAGGGGGGCAGATACGCAGTATTTT. This translates into CASSLGTRGADTQYF.

On this clone itself: Relative to the germline gene, one junction end is altered; a read error may explain this. Other DNA sequences in the same sample also yield this CDR3. This sequence joins TRBV5-1 and TRBJ2-7; D is uncertain. CDR1 is SGHRS and CDR2 is YFSETQ in the germline V gene. This CDR3 is built from 13 residues. The CDR3 DNA follows: TGCGCCAGCAGCCCCGGTCCAGGCTACGAGCAGTACTTT. Encoded protein: CASSPGPGYEQYF.